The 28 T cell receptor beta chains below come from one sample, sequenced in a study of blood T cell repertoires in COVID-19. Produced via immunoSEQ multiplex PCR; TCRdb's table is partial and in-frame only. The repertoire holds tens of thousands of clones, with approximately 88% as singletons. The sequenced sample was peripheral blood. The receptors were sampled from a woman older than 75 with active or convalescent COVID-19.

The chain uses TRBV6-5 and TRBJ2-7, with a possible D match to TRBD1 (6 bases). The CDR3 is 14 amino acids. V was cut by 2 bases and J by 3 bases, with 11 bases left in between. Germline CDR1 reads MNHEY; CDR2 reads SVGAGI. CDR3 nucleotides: TGTGCCAGCAGTTACAATCAGGGGAACTACGAGCAGTACTTC. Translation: CASSYNQGNYEQYF.

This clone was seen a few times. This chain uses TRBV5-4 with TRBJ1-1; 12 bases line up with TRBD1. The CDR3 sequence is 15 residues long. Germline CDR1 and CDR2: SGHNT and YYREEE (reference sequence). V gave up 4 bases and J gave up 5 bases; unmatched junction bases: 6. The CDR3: CASSTGQGAWTEAFF. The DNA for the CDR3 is TGTGCCAGCAGCACGGGACAGGGGGCGTGGACTGAAGCTTTCTTT.

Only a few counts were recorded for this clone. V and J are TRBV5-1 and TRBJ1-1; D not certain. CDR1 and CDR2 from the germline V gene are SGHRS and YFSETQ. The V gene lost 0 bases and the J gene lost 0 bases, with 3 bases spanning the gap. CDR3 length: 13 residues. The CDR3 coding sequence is TGCGCCAGCAGCTTGGCCTTGAACACTGAAGCTTTCTTT. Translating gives CASSLALNTEAFF.

The CDR3 region is CASTPGQWPYNEQFF. The CDR3 DNA follows: TGTGCCAGCACCCCGGGGCAGTGGCCCTACAATGAGCAGTTCTTC. The chain combines TRBV6-2 or TRBV6-3 with TRBJ2-1; D may be TRBD1 or TRBD2 (5 bases each). Germline V gene sequence: CDR1 MNHEY, CDR2 SVGEGT. The CDR3 extends over 15 amino acids. V was trimmed by 7 bases and J by 2 bases, leaving 15 bases between them.

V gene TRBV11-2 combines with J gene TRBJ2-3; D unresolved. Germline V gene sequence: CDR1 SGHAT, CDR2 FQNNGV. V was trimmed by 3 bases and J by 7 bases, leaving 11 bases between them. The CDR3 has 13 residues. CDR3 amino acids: CASSFDIPYTQYF. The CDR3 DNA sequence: TGTGCCAGCAGCTTCGACATCCCCTATACGCAGTATTTT.

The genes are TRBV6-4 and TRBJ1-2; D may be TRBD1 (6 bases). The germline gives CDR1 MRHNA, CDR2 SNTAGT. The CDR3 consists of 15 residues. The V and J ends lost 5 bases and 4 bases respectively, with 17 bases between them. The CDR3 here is CASSPLGGRGYGYTF. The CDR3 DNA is TGTGCCAGCAGTCCCCTAGGGGGACGGGGCTATGGCTACACCTTC.

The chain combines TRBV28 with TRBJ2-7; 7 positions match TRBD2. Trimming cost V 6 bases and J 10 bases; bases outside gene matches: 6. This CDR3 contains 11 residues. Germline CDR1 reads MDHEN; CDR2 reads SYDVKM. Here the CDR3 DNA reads TGTGCCAGCAGATGGGAGGGACCCCAGTACTTC. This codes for CASRWEGPQYF.

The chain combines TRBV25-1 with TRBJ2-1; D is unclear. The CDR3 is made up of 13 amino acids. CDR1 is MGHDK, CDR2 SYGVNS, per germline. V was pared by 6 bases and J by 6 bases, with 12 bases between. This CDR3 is CASRLAGSNEQFF. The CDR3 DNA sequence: TGTGCCAGCAGGCTTGCAGGAAGCAATGAGCAGTTCTTC.

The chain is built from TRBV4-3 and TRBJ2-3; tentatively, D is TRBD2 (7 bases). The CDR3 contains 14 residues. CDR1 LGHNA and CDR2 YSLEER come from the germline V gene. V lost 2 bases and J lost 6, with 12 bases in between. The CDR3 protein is CASSQRGALDTQYF. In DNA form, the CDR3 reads TGCGCCAGCAGCCAACGGGGGGCGTTGGATACGCAGTATTTT.

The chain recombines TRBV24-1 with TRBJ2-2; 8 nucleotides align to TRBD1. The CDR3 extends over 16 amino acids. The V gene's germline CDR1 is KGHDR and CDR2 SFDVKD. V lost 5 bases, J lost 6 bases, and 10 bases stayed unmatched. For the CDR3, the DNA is TGTGCCACCAGTGCCCTCGGACAGGGTGTTCCCGGGGAGCTGTTTTTT. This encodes CATSALGQGVPGELFF.

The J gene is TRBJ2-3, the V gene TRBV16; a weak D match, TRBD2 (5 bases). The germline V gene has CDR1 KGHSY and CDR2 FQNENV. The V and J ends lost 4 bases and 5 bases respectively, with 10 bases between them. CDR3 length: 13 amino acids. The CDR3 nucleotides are TGTGCCAGCAGCCGGCCCGGGAAAGATACGCAGTATTTT. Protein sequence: CASSRPGKDTQYF.

CDR3 loop: CASSQGSLRGGYGYTF. CDR3 coding DNA: TGTGCCAGCAGCCAAGGGAGCCTCAGGGGAGGGTATGGCTACACCTTC. The gene calls are TRBV14 and TRBJ1-2, with D possibly being TRBD1 (6 bases). The CDR3 runs to 16 residues. Between the trimmed V and J ends, which lost 1 base and 5 bases, there was a span of 17 bases. The germline CDR1 and CDR2 sequences are SGHDN and FVKESK.

CDR3 in amino acids: CATREAGELFF. The CDR3 region has the DNA TGTGCCACGCGGGAGGCCGGGGAGCTGTTTTTT. V and J are TRBV19 and TRBJ2-2, with TRBD2 identical over 8 bases. V lost 10 bases, J lost 6 bases, and 1 base stayed unmatched. Germline values: CDR1 LNHDA, CDR2 SQIVND (reference sequence). This CDR3 is built from 11 residues.

The CDR3: CASSLMAGGTYRADTQYF. CDR3 in DNA: TGTGCCAGCAGCTTGATGGCGGGGGGAACTTACAGGGCAGATACGCAGTATTTT. V and J are TRBV7-2 and TRBJ2-3; 8 nucleotides align to TRBD2. CDR1 and CDR2 (germline): SGHTA, FQGNSA. The CDR3 runs to 18 residues. V was clipped by 3 bases and J by 4 bases; unmatched bases: 15.

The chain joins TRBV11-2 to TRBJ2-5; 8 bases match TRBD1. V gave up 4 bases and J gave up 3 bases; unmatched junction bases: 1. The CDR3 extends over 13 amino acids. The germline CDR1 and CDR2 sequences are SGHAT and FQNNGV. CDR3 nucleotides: TGTGCCAGCAGCTCGGACAGGGAAGAGACCCAGTACTTC. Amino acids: CASSSDREETQYF.

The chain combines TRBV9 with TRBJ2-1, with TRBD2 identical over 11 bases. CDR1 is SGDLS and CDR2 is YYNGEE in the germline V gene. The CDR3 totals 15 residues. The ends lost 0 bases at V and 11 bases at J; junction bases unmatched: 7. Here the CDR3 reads CASSVEASGGPQQFF. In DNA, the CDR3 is TGTGCCAGCAGCGTAGAGGCTAGCGGGGGGCCTCAGCAGTTCTTC.

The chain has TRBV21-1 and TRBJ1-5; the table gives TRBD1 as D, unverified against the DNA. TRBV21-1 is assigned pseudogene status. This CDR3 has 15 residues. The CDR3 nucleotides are TGTGCCAGCAGTTCCCGGGACAGGGCCAATCAGCCCCAGCATTTT. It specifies CASSSRDRANQPQHF.

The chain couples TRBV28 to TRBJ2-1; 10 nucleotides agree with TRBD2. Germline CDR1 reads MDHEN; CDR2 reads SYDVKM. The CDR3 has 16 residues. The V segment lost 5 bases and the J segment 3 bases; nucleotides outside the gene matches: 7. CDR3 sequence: CASSKSGGALYNEQFF. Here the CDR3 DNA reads TGTGCCAGCAGTAAGAGCGGGGGGGCTCTCTACAATGAGCAGTTCTTC.

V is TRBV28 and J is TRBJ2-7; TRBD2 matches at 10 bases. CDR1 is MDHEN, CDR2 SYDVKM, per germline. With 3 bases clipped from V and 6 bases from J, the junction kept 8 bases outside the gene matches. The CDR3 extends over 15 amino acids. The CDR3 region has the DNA TGTGCCAGCAGTTTGCGGCTAGCGGGGGCCCTCGAGCAGTACTTC. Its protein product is CASSLRLAGALEQYF.

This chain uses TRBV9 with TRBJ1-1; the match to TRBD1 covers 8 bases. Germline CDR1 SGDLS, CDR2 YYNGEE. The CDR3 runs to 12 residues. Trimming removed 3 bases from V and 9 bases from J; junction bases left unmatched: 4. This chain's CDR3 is CASSAGQGKAFF. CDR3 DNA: TGTGCCAGCAGCGCCGGACAGGGTAAAGCTTTCTTT.

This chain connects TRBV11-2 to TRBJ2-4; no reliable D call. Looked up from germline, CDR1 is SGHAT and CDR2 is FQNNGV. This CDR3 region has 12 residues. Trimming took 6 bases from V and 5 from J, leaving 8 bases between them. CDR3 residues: CASREAENIQYF. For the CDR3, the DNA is TGTGCCAGCAGAGAGGCAGAAAACATTCAGTACTTC.

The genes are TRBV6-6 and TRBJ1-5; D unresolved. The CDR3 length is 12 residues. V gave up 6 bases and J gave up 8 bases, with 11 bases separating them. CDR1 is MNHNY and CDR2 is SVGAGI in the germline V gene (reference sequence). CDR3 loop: CASSPGREPQHF. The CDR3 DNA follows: TGTGCCAGCAGCCCCGGCCGGGAGCCCCAGCATTTT.

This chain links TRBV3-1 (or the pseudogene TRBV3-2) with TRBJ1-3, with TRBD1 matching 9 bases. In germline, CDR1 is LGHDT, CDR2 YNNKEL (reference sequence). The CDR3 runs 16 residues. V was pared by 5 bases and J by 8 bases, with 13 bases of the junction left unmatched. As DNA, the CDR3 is TGTGCCAGCAGCAAAACTCCAGGGACAGGGATAGACACCATATATTTT. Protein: CASSKTPGTGIDTIYF.

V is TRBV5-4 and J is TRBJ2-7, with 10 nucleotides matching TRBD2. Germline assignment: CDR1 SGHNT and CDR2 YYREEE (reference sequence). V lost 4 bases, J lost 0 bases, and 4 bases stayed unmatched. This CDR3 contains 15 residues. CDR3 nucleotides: TGTGCCAGCAGCACGTCTAGCGGGAGCTCCTACGAGCAGTACTTC. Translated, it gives CASSTSSGSSYEQYF.

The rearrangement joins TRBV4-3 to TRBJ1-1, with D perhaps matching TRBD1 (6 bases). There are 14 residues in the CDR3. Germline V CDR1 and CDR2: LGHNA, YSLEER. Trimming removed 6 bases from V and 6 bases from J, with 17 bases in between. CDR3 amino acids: CASSRNRVSPEAFF. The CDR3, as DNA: TGCGCCAGCAGTCGTAACAGGGTTTCCCCTGAAGCTTTCTTT.

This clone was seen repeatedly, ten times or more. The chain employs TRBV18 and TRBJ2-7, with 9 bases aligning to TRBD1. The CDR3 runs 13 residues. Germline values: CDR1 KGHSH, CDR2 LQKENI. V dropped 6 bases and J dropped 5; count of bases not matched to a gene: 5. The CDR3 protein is CASSPGTGNEQYF. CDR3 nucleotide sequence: TGTGCCAGCTCCCCAGGGACAGGGAACGAGCAGTACTTC.

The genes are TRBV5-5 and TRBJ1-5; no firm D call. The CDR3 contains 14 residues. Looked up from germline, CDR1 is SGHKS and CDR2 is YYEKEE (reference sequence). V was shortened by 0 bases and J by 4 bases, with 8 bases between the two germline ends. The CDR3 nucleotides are TGTGCCAGCAGCTTGGAGTCAGAAAATCAGCCCCAGCATTTT. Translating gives CASSLESENQPQHF.

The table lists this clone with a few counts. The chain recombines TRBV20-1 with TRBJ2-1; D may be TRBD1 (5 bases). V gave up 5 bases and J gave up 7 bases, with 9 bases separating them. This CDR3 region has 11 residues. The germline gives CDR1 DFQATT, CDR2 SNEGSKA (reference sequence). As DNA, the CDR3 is TGCAGTGCTCCAGGGTGGAATGAGCAGTTCTTC. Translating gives CSAPGWNEQFF.